This entry features one TCR beta chain sequence. This specimen belongs to a study of control samples from healthy donors and cancer patients. Germline assignment: CDR1 MNHNS and CDR2 SASEGT. The V and J ends lost 3 bases and 4 bases respectively, with 13 bases between them. The CDR3 consists of 15 residues. Only in-frame clones appear in the TCRdb table, and some are missing; sequencing was by immunoSEQ multiplex PCR. Of roughly 80,000 clones detected, approximately 90% appear once; the ten largest clones hold roughly 5%. Sequencing was carried out using blood. This sequence originates from a woman aged 45-59 years in good health. The chain couples TRBV6-1 to TRBJ1-5; unclear D gene. This CDR3 reads CASSDELGRNQPQHF. The CDR3 DNA follows: TGTGCCAGCAGTGACGAGCTCGGCAGGAATCAGCCCCAGCATTTT.